A single sample gave rise to the 30 T cell receptor beta chains below, sequenced in a study of blood T cell repertoires in COVID-19. TCRdb's table, derived via immunoSEQ multiplex PCR, lists solely in-frame clones and lacks some. Of fewer than 600,000 clones in the sample, 88% were seen once. The specimen sequenced was PBMCs or T cells enriched from blood (not recorded which). The receptors derive from a woman in her thirties or forties who had recovered from COVID-19.

The V gene is TRBV12-3 or TRBV12-4, the J gene TRBJ1-5, with D possibly matching TRBD1 (5 bases). Trimming took 5 bases from V and 7 from J, leaving 12 bases between them. This CDR3 is built from 13 residues. As DNA, the CDR3 is TGTGCCAGCAGTGCCAGGGCAGAGCAGCCCCAGCATTTT. It encodes CASSARAEQPQHF.

There are a few counts of this clone. V gene TRBV11-3 combines with J gene TRBJ2-1; possible D gene TRBD1, 6 bases. Per the germline V gene, CDR1 is SGHNT and CDR2 is YENEEA. V shed 5 bases and J shed 9 bases, with 11 bases lying between them. The CDR3 spans 12 residues. CDR3 protein: CASSVTGLEQFF. DNA of the CDR3: TGTGCCAGCAGCGTAACAGGGCTTGAGCAGTTCTTC.

The V call is TRBV18, the J call TRBJ2-7; D remains ambiguous. Germline CDR1 KGHSH, CDR2 LQKENI. This CDR3 comprises 14 residues. Trimming removed 0 bases at V and 0 bases at J, with 6 bases between. This chain's CDR3 is CASSPPENSYEQYF. In DNA form, the CDR3 reads TGTGCCAGCTCACCACCAGAGAACTCCTACGAGCAGTACTTC.

The J gene is TRBJ2-2, the V gene TRBV4-1; 8 bases are a match to TRBD2. The CDR3 is 15 residues long. Trimming cost V 1 base and J 4 bases; bases outside gene matches: 2. Germline V CDR1 and CDR2: MGHRA, YSYEKL. CDR3 region: CASSQGLAGTGELFF. The CDR3 DNA is TGCGCCAGCAGCCAAGGGCTAGCGGGCACCGGGGAGCTGTTTTTT.

This clone has just one count. This chain connects TRBV9 to TRBJ1-3; a possible D gene is TRBD1 (5 bases). V lost 4 bases, J lost 1 base, and 15 bases lay in between. CDR3 length: 16 amino acids. Germline CDR1 reads SGDLS; CDR2 reads YYNGEE. As DNA, the CDR3 is TGTGCCAGCAGCCAATCAGGAGGGGTATCTGGAAACACCATATATTTT. This translates into CASSQSGGVSGNTIYF.

This clone was picked up one time. Here the CDR3 DNA reads TGCGCCAGCAGCTTGGCCGGGGGTGATAACACCGGGGAGCTGTTTTTT. It is translated as CASSLAGGDNTGELFF. This sequence joins TRBV5-1 and TRBJ2-2, with a possible D match to TRBD2 (6 bases). Germline CDR1 and CDR2: SGHRS and YFSETQ. The V end was cut by 0 bases, the J end by 2 bases, with 11 bases between. The CDR3 is 16 residues long.

The chain has TRBV5-6 and TRBJ2-7, with D maybe TRBD2 (6 bases). Per the germline V gene, CDR1 is SGHDT and CDR2 is YYEEEE. The V and J ends lost 3 bases and 3 bases respectively, with 10 bases between them. The length of the CDR3 is 13 residues. The CDR3 protein is CASSSGLFYEQYF. As DNA, the CDR3 is TGTGCCAGCAGCTCAGGACTATTCTACGAGCAGTACTTC.

This clone has only one observation. The chain combines TRBV25-1 with TRBJ2-1; D not resolved. Looked up from germline, CDR1 is MGHDK and CDR2 is SYGVNS. The CDR3 runs 16 residues. Trimming left V 2 bases short and J 0 bases short, with 11 bases between. The CDR3 spells CASSEGHRISYNEQFF. CDR3 nucleotide sequence: TGTGCCAGCAGTGAAGGTCACAGAATCTCCTACAATGAGCAGTTCTTC.

The rearrangement uses TRBV7-2 and TRBJ2-7, with 7 bases identical to TRBD2. The CDR3 is 14 amino acids. J gave up 6 bases and V 1 base, and 6 bases lay outside the gene matches. Germline V gene sequence: CDR1 SGHTA, CDR2 FQGNSA. This CDR3 is CASSLDLAVREQYF. CDR3 in DNA: TGTGCCAGCAGCTTAGACCTAGCGGTACGCGAGCAGTACTTC.

The V gene is TRBV7-8, the J gene TRBJ1-6; 8 bases agree with TRBD1. The CDR3 is made up of 14 amino acids. Germline V gene data show CDR1 as SGHVS and CDR2 as FQNEAQ. V gave up 5 bases and J gave up 8 bases; unmatched junction bases: 5. CDR3 sequence: CASSVDRVDSPLHF. Written as DNA, the CDR3 is TGTGCCAGCAGCGTGGACAGGGTGGATTCACCCCTCCACTTT.

Points on this clone: Germline is not matched at one junction end, which may reflect a read error. The chain has TRBV18 and TRBJ2-4; 7 bases map to TRBD1. The CDR3 totals 12 residues. The germline V gene has CDR1 KGHSH and CDR2 LQKENI. In nucleotides, the CDR3 is TGTGCCAGCTCACCTGGACAGGATAAGCCCAACTTC. Its protein product is CASSPGQDKPNF.

This sequence joins TRBV5-5 and TRBJ2-3, with 8 bases that match TRBD1. The ends lost 0 bases at V and 0 bases at J; junction bases unmatched: 6. This CDR3 is built from 17 residues. Germline V gives CDR1 SGHKS, CDR2 YYEKEE (reference sequence). The CDR3 bases are TGTGCCAGCAGCTTGGTAGGACAGGGACTCAGCACAGATACGCAGTATTTT. Translated, it gives CASSLVGQGLSTDTQYF.

This clone was found once. The chain links TRBV2 to TRBJ2-2; 16 bases align to TRBD2. V gave up 6 bases and J gave up 5 bases; unmatched junction bases: 3. The CDR3 loop spans 16 amino acids. Germline V lookup: CDR1 SNHLY, CDR2 FYNNEI. CDR3 sequence (DNA): TGTGCCAGCAGGGGGACTAGCGGGAGGGAAACCGGGGAGCTGTTTTTT. It translates to CASRGTSGRETGELFF.

The rearrangement uses TRBV11-3 and TRBJ1-4, with D perhaps matching TRBD1 (5 bases). V lost 5 bases to trimming and J lost 0 bases, with 7 bases between them. This CDR3 contains 14 residues. From germline, CDR1 is SGHNT and CDR2 YENEEA. The CDR3 region has the DNA TGTGCCAGCAGCCCAGGGACAACTAATGAAAAACTGTTTTTT. Protein sequence: CASSPGTTNEKLFF.

This chain connects TRBV7-6 to TRBJ2-1; 10 nucleotides match TRBD2. The CDR3 loop spans 19 amino acids. The J segment lost 0 bases and the V segment lost 2 bases, leaving 10 bases of the junction unmatched. CDR1 SGHVS and CDR2 FNYEAQ come from the germline V gene. This chain's CDR3 is CASSLRPSGGWGSYNEQFF. CDR3 nucleotides: TGTGCCAGCAGCTTAAGGCCTAGCGGGGGCTGGGGCTCCTACAATGAGCAGTTCTTC.

In DNA form, the CDR3 reads TGTGCCAGCAGCCCCCCAGGTGGTGAAGCTTTCTTT. Its protein is CASSPPGGEAFF. The chain recombines TRBV11-3 with TRBJ1-1; D unclear. The V and J ends lost 5 bases and 7 bases respectively, with 11 bases between them. CDR1 is SGHNT and CDR2 is YENEEA in the germline V gene. This CDR3 is 12 amino acids long.

The chain combines TRBV27 with TRBJ1-1; perhaps TRBD1 as D (5 bases). This CDR3 is 17 amino acids long. Germline values: CDR1 MNHEY, CDR2 SMNVEV (reference sequence). V lost 1 base and J lost 3, with 18 bases in between. CDR3 coding DNA: TGTGCCAGCAGTTTATTCTCAGTCGGGGGGGATTACACTGAAGCTTTCTTT. Its translation is CASSLFSVGGDYTEAFF.

This chain uses TRBV27 with TRBJ1-2, with TRBD1 identical over 9 bases. Germline CDR1 and CDR2: MNHEY and SMNVEV (reference sequence). V shed 5 bases, J shed 12 bases, and the junction held 16 bases outside the gene matches. CDR3 length: 15 residues. CDR3 sequence (DNA): TGTGCCAGCAGTCCGCTCCCCGGGACAGGGAGGGATCACACCTTC. Translation: CASSPLPGTGRDHTF.

The V and J genes are TRBV7-2 and TRBJ2-4; D remains ambiguous. V was shortened by 6 bases and J by 3 bases, with 12 bases between the two germline ends. This CDR3 spans 14 amino acids. Germline V gene lookup returns CDR1 SGHTA and CDR2 FQGNSA. In DNA, the CDR3 is TGTGCCAGCAGTAACAGTGTGGGCAAAAACATTCAGTACTTC. Translation: CASSNSVGKNIQYF.

This chain links TRBV7-8 with TRBJ1-1, with D perhaps matching TRBD1 (6 bases). The V gene lost 3 bases and the J gene lost 0 bases, with 20 bases spanning the gap. This CDR3 has 18 amino acids. Looked up from germline, CDR1 is SGHVS and CDR2 is FQNEAQ. The DNA of the CDR3 is TGTGCCAGCAGCTTCCTTTACAGGACAGCCAGGGTGAACACTGAAGCTTTCTTT. This gives the protein CASSFLYRTARVNTEAFF.

The chain joins TRBV19 to TRBJ1-3; no reliable D call. The germline CDR1 and CDR2 sequences are LNHDA and SQIVND (reference sequence). Trimming took off 5 bases at V and 2 bases at J, with 4 bases between the two ends. The CDR3 has 12 residues. The DNA of the CDR3 is TGTGCCAGTAGTGCAGCTGGAAACACCATATATTTT. It is translated as CASSAAGNTIYF.

J is TRBJ1-2 and V is TRBV6-5; D possibly corresponds to TRBD1 (5 bases). The CDR3 is made up of 14 amino acids. Germline loops: CDR1 MNHEY, CDR2 SVGAGI. V was pared by 8 bases and J by 4 bases, with 17 bases between. Here the CDR3 reads CASSQWDGGYGYTF. The CDR3 DNA follows: TGTGCCAGCTCCCAGTGGGACGGGGGCTATGGCTACACCTTC.

V usage is TRBV4-1 and J usage is TRBJ1-6; TRBD1 agrees at 9 bases. V shed 1 base and J 9 bases; nucleotides not matched to a gene: 7. The CDR3 sequence is 16 residues long. The germline CDR1 and CDR2 sequences are MGHRA and YSYEKL. The CDR3 region is CASSQGETGGISPLHF. The CDR3 DNA sequence: TGCGCCAGCAGCCAAGGAGAGACAGGGGGTATTTCACCCCTCCACTTT.

This clone was seen more than once but under ten times. The V gene is TRBV12-3 or TRBV12-4, the J gene TRBJ1-2; D remains unclear. The CDR3 extends over 11 amino acids. Deletions cut 6 bases from V and 4 bases from J, with 6 bases between. CDR3 residues: CASSLGYGYTF. The CDR3, as DNA: TGTGCCAGCAGCCTCGGCTATGGCTACACCTTC.

V is TRBV2 and J is TRBJ1-2; D uncertain. Trimming cost V 7 bases and J 4 bases, with 10 bases left between them. From germline, CDR1 is SNHLY and CDR2 FYNNEI. The CDR3 totals 12 residues. Written as DNA, the CDR3 is TGTGCCAGCAACCGAATTAGCTATGGCTACACCTTC. It translates to CASNRISYGYTF.

J is TRBJ1-2 and V is TRBV20-1, with no clear D. The CDR3 is 13 amino acids. CDR1 and CDR2 from the germline V gene are DFQATT and SNEGSKA (reference sequence). V lost 3 bases and J 8 bases, leaving 16 bases between the germline ends. DNA for the CDR3: TGCAGTGCTAGTCGCCAGGCCGCTCTAGGCTACACCTTC. Translated: CSASRQAALGYTF.

The V and J genes are TRBV6-2 or TRBV6-3 and TRBJ2-5; 7 nucleotides match TRBD2. V was pared by 2 bases and J by 1 base, with 4 bases of the junction left unmatched. From germline, CDR1 is MNHEY and CDR2 SVGEGT. CDR3 length: 15 amino acids. The CDR3 region has the DNA TGTGCCAGCAGTTACATGGCTAGCGGCCAAGAGACCCAGTACTTC. Amino acids: CASSYMASGQETQYF.

This chain connects TRBV2 to TRBJ2-2, with 9 bases identical to TRBD2. Germline assignment: CDR1 SNHLY and CDR2 FYNNEI. The CDR3 is 16 residues long. Unmatched junction bases numbered 6, after V lost 2 bases and J lost 5 bases. CDR3 residues: CASSELAGDRTGELFF. The CDR3 bases are TGTGCCAGCAGTGAATTAGCGGGAGACCGAACCGGGGAGCTGTTTTTT.

V gene TRBV7-9 combines with J gene TRBJ1-5; 9 bases match TRBD1. Unmatched junction bases numbered 5, after V lost 4 bases and J lost 4 bases. Germline V lookup: CDR1 SEHNR, CDR2 FQNEAQ (reference sequence). The length of the CDR3 is 15 residues. CDR3 nucleotide sequence: TGTGCCAGCAGCTCAACCGGGACAGGGAATCAGCCCCAGCATTTT. Its protein is CASSSTGTGNQPQHF.

The J gene is TRBJ1-1, the V gene TRBV18; D is ambiguous. This CDR3 has 15 residues. V gave up 2 bases and J gave up 1 base, with 11 bases separating them. CDR1 KGHSH and CDR2 LQKENI come from the germline V gene. The CDR3 reads CASSPNSHSNTEAFF. CDR3 DNA: TGTGCCAGCTCACCAAACAGCCATTCGAACACTGAAGCTTTCTTT. The whole variable domain, remainder taken from reference TRBV18 and TRBJ1-1, is NAGVMQNPRHLVRRRGQEARLRCSPMKGHSHVYWYRQLPEEGLKFMVYLQKENIIDESGMPKERFSAEFPKEGPSILRIQQVVRGDSAAYFCASSPNSHSNTEAFFGQGTRLTVV.